A single sample gave rise to the 29 T cell receptor beta chains below, sequenced in a study of T cells in Graves' hyperthyroidism and ophthalmopathy. RNA transcripts provided the source from which TCR beta CDR3 regions were amplified. Researchers ran a first-round RT-PCR on the TCR CDR3 using the HTBI primer set. Via MiXCR, TCRdb re-called the multiplex PCR reads, giving one row per CDR3 protein. The table records roughly 400,000 distinct CDR3 sequences, around 14% of them present only once. The sequenced material came from blood. Every receptor here comes from a woman younger than 30 with Graves' hyperthyroidism that later progressed to Graves' ophthalmopathy.

The gene calls are TRBV20-1 and TRBJ2-2; 7 bases match TRBD1. This CDR3 contains 14 residues. V shed 6 bases, J shed 6 bases, and the junction held 10 bases outside the gene matches. CDR1 DFQATT and CDR2 SNEGSKA come from the germline V gene (reference sequence). CDR3 in DNA: TGCAGTGCCCACCGACAGGGTTCAGCCGGGGAGCTGTTTTTT. It yields the protein CSAHRQGSAGELFF.

This rearrangement joins TRBV19 to TRBJ2-1; D is unclear. This CDR3 comprises 14 residues. Trimming took off 8 bases at V and 5 bases at J, with 16 bases between the two ends. CDR1 and CDR2 from the germline V gene are LNHDA and SQIVND (reference sequence). CDR3 region: CASEPVLWDNEQFF. The CDR3 region has the DNA TGTGCCAGTGAACCGGTCCTTTGGGACAATGAGCAGTTCTTC.

At least ten counts were recorded for this clonotype. CDR3 protein: CASSSGLESSYEQYF. CDR3 DNA sequence: TGCGCCAGCAGCTCTGGCCTCGAGAGCTCCTACGAGCAGTACTTC. The chain links TRBV5-1 to TRBJ2-7; no definite D call. Trimming removed 3 bases from V and 0 bases from J, with 13 bases in between. The CDR3 extends over 15 amino acids. Germline V gene data show CDR1 as SGHRS and CDR2 as YFSETQ.

This clonotype has at least ten counts. The chain is built from TRBV4-1 and TRBJ1-6, with a weak D call TRBD1 (5 bases). The V and J ends lost 0 bases and 5 bases respectively, with 17 bases between them. CDR1 and CDR2 (germline): MGHRA, YSYEKL. The CDR3 is made up of 18 amino acids. DNA of the CDR3: TGCGCCAGCAGCCAAGAGCGGGGGATGGCGGCTGATAATTCACCCCTCCACTTT. It specifies CASSQERGMAADNSPLHF.

This clonotype was found many times. At one end, the junction sequence differs from germline, possibly due to a read error. The chain has TRBV7-9 and TRBJ1-5; the D is unclear. The CDR3 is 13 amino acids. Germline V CDR1 and CDR2: SEHNR, FQNEAQ (reference sequence). CDR3 DNA sequence: TGTGCCACGAAAGCGGGTAGCAATCGGCCCCAGCATTTT. Amino acid sequence: CATKAGSNRPQHF.

The chain combines TRBV20-1 with TRBJ1-2; tentative D call: TRBD1 (5 bases). There are 12 residues in the CDR3. The germline V and J ends were trimmed by 4 bases and 6 bases, with 12 bases remaining between them. Germline V gene data show CDR1 as DFQATT and CDR2 as SNEGSKA (reference sequence). The DNA for the CDR3 is TGCAGTGCTACGCAGGGAGTGGATGGCTACACCTTC. As protein: CSATQGVDGYTF.

This clonotype was detected a few times. The chain carries TRBV6-1 and TRBJ2-2; 7 nucleotides agree with TRBD2. V lost 8 bases, J lost 3 bases, and 15 bases stayed unmatched. This CDR3 is built from 17 residues. CDR1 is MNHNS and CDR2 is SASEGT in the germline V gene. The CDR3 DNA follows: TGTGCCAGCCCGAGGAGGTTTTGGGAGGGTCACACCGGGGAGCTGTTTTTT. This encodes CASPRRFWEGHTGELFF.

This clonotype was detected only a few times. The rearrangement joins TRBV20-1 to TRBJ2-3, with 8 bases fitting TRBD1. CDR1 and CDR2 (germline): DFQATT, SNEGSKA (reference sequence). The junction had 5 bases not matched to a gene; V was cut back by 7 bases and J by 2 bases. The CDR3 contains 13 residues. The DNA for the CDR3 is TGCAGTGTTCGGACAGGGACCACAGATACGCAGTATTTT. This translates into CSVRTGTTDTQYF.

This clonotype has at least ten counts. The V call is TRBV20-1, the J call TRBJ1-4; D perhaps matches TRBD1 (6 bases). The V end was cut by 6 bases, the J end by 8 bases, with 16 bases between. The V gene's germline CDR1 is DFQATT and CDR2 SNEGSKA (reference sequence). The CDR3 length is 13 residues. The CDR3 reads CSAQGQVWEKLFF. As DNA, the CDR3 is TGCAGTGCCCAGGGGCAAGTGTGGGAAAAACTGTTTTTT.

This clonotype was counted between two and nine times. The CDR3 region has the DNA TGTGCCAGTAGTATCGCGACAGGGCACGAGCAGTACTTC. The encoded protein is CASSIATGHEQYF. This chain connects TRBV19 to TRBJ2-7, with 7 positions matching TRBD1. CDR3 length: 13 residues. The V segment lost 3 bases and the J segment 5 bases; nucleotides outside the gene matches: 4. The germline V gene has CDR1 LNHDA and CDR2 SQIVND (reference sequence). The whole variable domain, filled in from reference TRBV19 and TRBJ2-7, reads DGGITQSPKYLFRKEGQNVTLSCEQNLNHDAMYWYRQDPGQGLRLIYYSQIVNDFQKGDIAEGYSVSREKKESFPLTVTSAQKNPTAFYLCASSIATGHEQYFGPGTRLTVT.

The gene calls are TRBV27 and TRBJ2-2, with 11 bases fitting TRBD1. CDR1 and CDR2 from the germline V gene are MNHEY and SMNVEV (reference sequence). CDR3 length: 16 residues. The ends lost 5 bases at V and 1 base at J; junction bases unmatched: 3. As DNA, the CDR3 is TGTGCCAGCAGTGCGGGGACAGGGGGGAACACCGGGGAGCTGTTTTTT. Its translation is CASSAGTGGNTGELFF.

This clonotype was detected ten times or more. This chain links TRBV7-2 with TRBJ2-7; the D is unclear. Trimming shortened V by 1 base and J by 4 bases, and 11 bases separated the two germline ends. In germline, CDR1 is SGHTA, CDR2 FQGNSA. This CDR3 has 14 amino acids. The CDR3 DNA reads TGTGCCAGCAGCTTAGTCGGTTCTATGTACGAGCAGTACTTC. Protein product: CASSLVGSMYEQYF.

This clonotype was seen ten or more times. The J gene is TRBJ2-1, the V gene TRBV11-3; 11 bases map to TRBD2. This CDR3 has 19 residues. V was clipped by 5 bases and J by 0 bases; unmatched bases: 12. Germline V gene sequence: CDR1 SGHNT, CDR2 YENEEA. CDR3 DNA sequence: TGTGCCAGCAGCCACTACTCCGGGACTAGCGGAAGCTCCTACAATGAGCAGTTCTTC. Its translation: CASSHYSGTSGSSYNEQFF. The full variable domain, its missing parts supplied by reference TRBV11-3 and TRBJ2-1, is EAGVVQSPRYKIIEKKQPVAFWCNPISGHNTLYWYLQNLGQGPELLIRYENEEAVDDSQLPKDRFSAERLKGVDSTLKIQPAELGDSAVYLCASSHYSGTSGSSYNEQFFGPGTRLTVL.

This chain links TRBV4-1 with TRBJ1-6; TRBD1 is a possible D gene (6 bases). CDR3 length equals 14 residues. The germline gives CDR1 MGHRA, CDR2 YSYEKL. V was shortened by 0 bases and J by 9 bases, with 9 bases between the two germline ends. This CDR3 is CASSQEGASSPLHF. CDR3 coding DNA: TGCGCCAGCAGCCAAGAGGGGGCAAGTTCACCCCTCCACTTT.

The chain employs TRBV9 and TRBJ1-2; no reliable D call. V dropped 0 bases and J dropped 1 base, with 13 bases sitting between them. CDR1 and CDR2 (germline): SGDLS, YYNGEE. The CDR3 totals 16 residues. The CDR3 nucleotides are TGTGCCAGCAGCGTAGGAGGGTATATAGATAACTATGGCTACACCTTC. It translates to CASSVGGYIDNYGYTF.

This clonotype was counted a few times. The V call is TRBV6-2 or TRBV6-3, the J call TRBJ2-1, with TRBD2 matching over 10 bases. The CDR3 is made up of 15 amino acids. V dropped 11 bases and J dropped 3; count of bases not matched to a gene: 10. Germline CDR1 reads MNHEY; CDR2 reads SVGEGT. The CDR3 protein is CASYLAGGLYNEQFF. The CDR3 DNA is TGTGCCTCATATTTAGCGGGGGGCCTCTACAATGAGCAGTTCTTC.

This clonotype occurred a few times. The chain carries TRBV5-4 and TRBJ1-1; D gene ambiguous. CDR1 is SGHNT and CDR2 is YYREEE in the germline V gene (reference sequence). The CDR3 contains 13 residues. V lost 4 bases, J lost 4 bases, and 11 bases lay in between. CDR3 bases: TGTGCCAGCAGCAACGAACCCACCACTGAAGCTTTCTTT. Protein sequence: CASSNEPTTEAFF.

The chain employs TRBV6-1 and TRBJ2-7, with a weak D call TRBD2 (5 bases). There are 17 residues in the CDR3. The germline gives CDR1 MNHNS, CDR2 SASEGT. The V and J ends lost 5 bases and 1 base respectively, with 21 bases between them. This CDR3 reads CASSYTEAGGGSYEQYF. The CDR3 DNA follows: TGTGCCAGCAGTTACACCGAAGCCGGCGGAGGTTCCTACGAGCAGTACTTC.

This clonotype was seen repeatedly, ten times or more. The CDR3 loop is CASSGPRDNQPQHF. CDR3 DNA sequence: TGTGCCAGCAGCGGGCCCAGGGACAATCAGCCCCAGCATTTT. This chain connects TRBV5-8 to TRBJ1-5; the D gene is possibly TRBD1 (5 bases). Germline values: CDR1 SGHTS, CDR2 YDEGEE. This CDR3 region has 14 residues. V lost 4 bases and J lost 3, with 11 bases in between. The whole variable domain, remainder taken from reference TRBV5-8 and TRBJ1-5, is EAGVTQSPTHLIKTRGQQATLRCSPISGHTSVYWYQQALGLGLQFLLWYDEGEERNRGNFPPRFSGRQFPNYSSELNVNALELEDSALYLCASSGPRDNQPQHFGDGTRLSIL.

This clonotype was seen only a few times. V gene TRBV27 combines with J gene TRBJ2-2; no firm D call. The CDR3 spans 15 residues. Germline V gives CDR1 MNHEY, CDR2 SMNVEV (reference sequence). The ends were cut back, 4 bases at V and 4 bases at J, with 13 bases in the middle. CDR3 in amino acids: CASSSEPRPTGELFF. In DNA form, the CDR3 reads TGTGCCAGCAGTTCGGAACCAAGGCCCACCGGGGAGCTGTTTTTT.

This clonotype was counted at least ten times. The chain joins TRBV7-9 to TRBJ2-7, with TRBD2 identical over 7 bases. Trimming took 2 bases from V and 6 from J; bases not matched to a gene: 1. Germline CDR1 and CDR2: SEHNR and FQNEAQ (reference sequence). This CDR3 is 12 amino acids long. The CDR3 protein is CASSLSGTEQYF. The CDR3 coding sequence is TGTGCCAGCAGCTTAAGCGGGACCGAGCAGTACTTC.

The CDR3 coding sequence is TGCGCCAGCAGCCAAGGGGGACAGTGGTGGGACAATCAGCCCCAGCATTTT. This encodes CASSQGGQWWDNQPQHF. The rearrangement joins TRBV4-1 to TRBJ1-5, with 7 bases lining up with TRBD1. Germline assignment: CDR1 MGHRA and CDR2 YSYEKL. The CDR3 length is 17 residues. Trimming took 1 base from V and 3 from J; bases not matched to a gene: 9.

Only a few counts were recorded for this clonotype. V gene TRBV14 combines with J gene TRBJ2-1; D call uncertain. This CDR3 spans 15 amino acids. The V gene's germline CDR1 is SGHDN and CDR2 FVKESK. The germline V and J ends were trimmed by 1 base and 8 bases, with 15 bases remaining between them. In DNA form, the CDR3 reads TGTGCCAGCAGCCAAGCGTCGAGGCAATCCGATGAGCAGTTCTTC. It translates to CASSQASRQSDEQFF.

In this sample, this clonotype turned up many times. This CDR3 is CASSQDRGVKAFF. The CDR3 DNA sequence: TGTGCCAGCAGCCAAGACCGTGGAGTAAAGGCTTTCTTT. V and J are TRBV7-9 and TRBJ1-1, with D unclear. The V end was cut by 5 bases, the J end by 11 bases, with 18 bases between. CDR3 size: 13 residues. CDR1 SEHNR and CDR2 FQNEAQ come from the germline V gene (reference sequence).

This clonotype was found many times. The chain is built from TRBV27 and TRBJ2-7; 8 nucleotides agree with TRBD1. The CDR3 is 12 amino acids. V lost 6 bases, J lost 2 bases, and 0 bases stayed unmatched. Germline-derived CDR1 and CDR2 are MNHEY and SMNVEV (reference sequence). The CDR3 bases are TGTGCCAGCAGACAGGGGGCCTACGAGCAGTACTTC. It specifies CASRQGAYEQYF.

This clonotype has ten or more counts. The rearrangement joins TRBV24-1 to TRBJ2-5; D not resolved. The CDR3 is 15 residues long. CDR1 and CDR2 from the germline V gene are KGHDR and SFDVKD. V was trimmed by 1 base and J by 0 bases, leaving 8 bases between them. CDR3 loop: CATSDFADYQETQYF. The CDR3 DNA sequence: TGTGCCACCAGTGATTTCGCAGACTACCAAGAGACCCAGTACTTC.

On this clonotype itself: With a much larger clone just one base away, this may be a read error. The V gene is TRBV27, the J gene TRBJ1-3; a weak D match, TRBD1 (5 bases). The length of the CDR3 is 14 residues. Germline V gene lookup returns CDR1 MNHEY and CDR2 SMNVEV (reference sequence). V was shortened by 7 bases and J by 3 bases, with 13 bases between the two germline ends. The CDR3 region has the DNA TGTGCCAGCACCCCGGCAGGGAGTGGAAACACCATATATTTT. Protein product: CASTPAGSGNTIYF.

The chain has TRBV6-1 and TRBJ2-1; 7 bases match TRBD1. The CDR3 is 13 residues long. V shed 6 bases and J 8 bases; nucleotides not matched to a gene: 7. CDR1 MNHNS and CDR2 SASEGT come from the germline V gene. As DNA, the CDR3 is TGTGCCAGCAGACTAGAAGGGGGCCATGAGCAGTTCTTC. Its protein product is CASRLEGGHEQFF.

The rearrangement joins TRBV10-2 to TRBJ1-6; 7 bases fit TRBD1. The CDR3 runs to 15 residues. The ends lost 6 bases at V and 8 bases at J; junction bases unmatched: 10. Germline values: CDR1 WSHSY, CDR2 SAAADI. The CDR3 here is CASSHKDRTDSPLHF. For the CDR3, the DNA is TGCGCCAGCAGCCACAAGGACAGGACGGATTCACCCCTCCACTTT.